A selection of T cell receptor beta chains follows, all from one sample in a study of shared clonotypes between healthy human individuals. Using immunoSEQ multiplex PCR, the repertoire was profiled, and TCRdb retains in-frame clones only, with some absent. This sample has 450,000 to 550,000 clones; approximately 85% occur once, and the top ten carry 10% to 15%. Sequencing was done on a sample of PBMCs. Source of these receptors: a woman aged 40-49 years in good health. Some clones in this sample may be carry-over from other donors' samples. Both conserved end residues are part of each CDR3. Fields, in order: J gene, V gene, CDR3 protein.

j_gene: TRBJ2-4; v_gene: TRBV27; CDR3aa: CASSSRLAKNIQYF
j_gene: TRBJ1-1; v_gene: TRBV28; CDR3aa: CASSEGQGRGALNTEAFF
j_gene: TRBJ2-3; v_gene: TRBV6-5; CDR3aa: CASSSGTPQGADTQYF
j_gene: TRBJ2-1; v_gene: TRBV27; CDR3aa: CASSPYVEGNEQFF
j_gene: TRBJ1-1; v_gene: TRBV5-1; CDR3aa: CASSPNGRVNTEAFF
j_gene: TRBJ2-5; v_gene: TRBV5-1; CDR3aa: CASSFLMVQETQYF
j_gene: TRBJ2-7; v_gene: TRBV19; CDR3aa: CASSILSRDDEQYF
j_gene: TRBJ2-1; v_gene: TRBV14; CDR3aa: CASKPGAGDRFF
j_gene: TRBJ2-5; v_gene: TRBV10-2; CDR3aa: CASSVAGGSKETQYF
j_gene: TRBJ2-5; v_gene: TRBV7-7; CDR3aa: CASSMTGSGETQYF
j_gene: TRBJ2-2; v_gene: TRBV6-5; CDR3aa: CASSAGIRGTGELFF
j_gene: TRBJ2-2; v_gene: TRBV4-3; CDR3aa: CASSQEGNLGGDTGELFF
j_gene: TRBJ2-1; v_gene: TRBV5-6; CDR3aa: CASSLGVGRNYNEQFF
j_gene: TRBJ2-7; v_gene: TRBV2; CDR3aa: CALGEGGDYEQYF
j_gene: TRBJ2-6; v_gene: TRBV5-6; CDR3aa: CASSLDRSTGSGANVLTF
j_gene: TRBJ2-7; v_gene: TRBV6-1; CDR3aa: CASSPPQRAGYEQYF
j_gene: TRBJ1-5; v_gene: TRBV6-1; CDR3aa: CASTGQNNQPQHF
j_gene: TRBJ2-7; v_gene: TRBV7-2; CDR3aa: CASSRDRAYEQYF
j_gene: TRBJ2-3; v_gene: TRBV5-6; CDR3aa: CASRNDRGGTDTQYF